This T cell receptor (beta chain) was captured by sequencing in a study of blood T cells in healthy people across ages. The table lists this clonotype with a count of one. A second PCR of roughly 7 to 11 cycles used a sample-barcoded 5' primer and a J-beta primer mix. TCRdb re-derived calls from the 5' RACE reads in MiXCR, one entry per CDR3 protein. The table has 1.5 million to 2 million distinct CDR3 sequences, approximately 39% seen once. The V end was cut by 6 bases, the J end by 2 bases, with 14 bases between. This CDR3 has 14 residues. CDR1 SQVTM and CDR2 ANQGSEA come from the germline V gene. V usage is TRBV29-1 and J usage is TRBJ1-5; tentatively, D is TRBD1 (6 bases). The sequenced sample consisted of blood. The sequence derives from a human donor in good health. CDR3 DNA: TGCAGCGTATCGCAGGGGCGCGGCAATCAGCCCCAGCATTTT. It translates to CSVSQGRGNQPQHF.